Sequencing of this T cell receptor (beta chain) was carried out in a study of regulatory T cells in long-lasting Graves disease. Study conclusions and caveats: Segments TRBV28, TRBJ1-2 and TRBJ2-5 showed preferential usage in persistent disease.

The CDR3 consists of 13 residues. Germline V gives CDR1 MNHGY, CDR2 SVAAGI. Between the trimmed V and J ends, which lost 3 bases and 6 bases, there was a span of 12 bases. Time point: persistent/refractory GD, antithyroid drugs over 5 years with positive TRAb. PBMC RNA served as the TCR library source. Staff drew roughly 10 milliliters of peripheral blood into EDTA tubes. TCR beta libraries were built with iRepertoire HTBI primers and Arm-PCR of CDR3 regions. TCRdb re-called the multiplex PCR reads with MiXCR, one entry per CDR3 protein. The data contain about 660,000 distinct CDR3 sequences, about 32% of them singletons. This clonotype has a count of ten or more. The antigen is undetermined.

The sample was peripheral blood mononuclear cells (PBMCs), taken when the disease was refractory, from a patient treated with antithyroid drugs. The V gene is TRBV6-9, the J gene TRBJ2-7; D remains ambiguous. The clonotype was recovered from a female donor with Graves disease. CDR3 DNA: TGTGCCAGCAGTTACGTCCCGGCCGTCGAGCAGTACTTC. Its translation is CASSYVPAVEQYF.